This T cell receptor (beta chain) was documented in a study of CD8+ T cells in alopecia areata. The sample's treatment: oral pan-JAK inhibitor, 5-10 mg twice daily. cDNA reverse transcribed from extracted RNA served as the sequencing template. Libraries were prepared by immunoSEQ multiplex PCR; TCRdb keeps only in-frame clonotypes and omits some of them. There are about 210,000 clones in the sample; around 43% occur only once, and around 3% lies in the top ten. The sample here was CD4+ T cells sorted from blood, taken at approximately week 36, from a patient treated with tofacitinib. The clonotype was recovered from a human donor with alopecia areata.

CDR3 nucleotides: TGTGCCAGCACCCAGTTTAACTATGGCTACACCTTC. Its protein product is CASTQFNYGYTF. The chain employs TRBV28 and TRBJ1-2; no firm D call. The V end was cut by 7 bases, the J end by 1 base, with 7 bases between. Germline values: CDR1 MDHEN, CDR2 SYDVKM. The CDR3 sequence is 12 residues long.